This entry concerns a single T cell receptor beta chain. The repertoire was sequenced with immunoSEQ multiplex PCR; TCRdb's copy has only in-frame clones and lacks some. The sample lists tens of thousands of clones, more than 75% occurring once. These data are taken from a study of OX40 agonist ivuxolimab in advanced cancers. This CDR3 region has 15 residues. Germline lookup yields CDR1 SGHDT and CDR2 YYEEEE. V lost 4 bases, J lost 7 bases, and 18 bases lay in between. The receptor was derived from an adult with an advanced solid tumor such as melanoma, head and neck, liver or kidney cancer. This chain uses TRBV5-6 with TRBJ1-5; tentative D call: TRBD1 (6 bases). Sequences were derived from CD4+ or CD8+ T cells sorted from blood, sampled in a trial of the OX40 agonist ivuxolimab. The CDR3 bases are TGTGCCAGCAGCCCAAAGGGGACACCAAACCAGCCCCAGCATTTT. Protein product: CASSPKGTPNQPQHF.